This TCR beta chain comes out of a study of cytomegalovirus exposure and HLA in healthy donors. The study, taken as a whole, reports: Within the 90 to 150 validation repertoires, first-cohort TCR clusters tended to co-occur, according to a later analysis. Associated with cytomegalovirus, according to the listing, were around 170 TCR beta chains. In vitro work confirmed that a few CMV-associated chains recognize CMV antigens.

About this clone: Its specificity is unknown.

CDR1 is SGDLS, CDR2 YYNGEE, per germline. Between the trimmed V and J ends, which lost 1 base and 0 bases, there was a span of 8 bases. The CDR3 spans 14 residues. Clones were read by immunoSEQ multiplex PCR, and TCRdb kept only the in-frame ones, dropping some. The sample records around 120,000 clones, approximately 90% being singletons. Sequenced input: PBMCs. V is TRBV9 and J is TRBJ2-7; D unresolved. This TCR was sampled from a woman aged 18-29 years in good health and CMV-seronegative. Here the CDR3 reads CASSVSQASYEQYF. CDR3 nucleotides: TGTGCCAGCAGCGTAAGCCAGGCCTCCTACGAGCAGTACTTC.